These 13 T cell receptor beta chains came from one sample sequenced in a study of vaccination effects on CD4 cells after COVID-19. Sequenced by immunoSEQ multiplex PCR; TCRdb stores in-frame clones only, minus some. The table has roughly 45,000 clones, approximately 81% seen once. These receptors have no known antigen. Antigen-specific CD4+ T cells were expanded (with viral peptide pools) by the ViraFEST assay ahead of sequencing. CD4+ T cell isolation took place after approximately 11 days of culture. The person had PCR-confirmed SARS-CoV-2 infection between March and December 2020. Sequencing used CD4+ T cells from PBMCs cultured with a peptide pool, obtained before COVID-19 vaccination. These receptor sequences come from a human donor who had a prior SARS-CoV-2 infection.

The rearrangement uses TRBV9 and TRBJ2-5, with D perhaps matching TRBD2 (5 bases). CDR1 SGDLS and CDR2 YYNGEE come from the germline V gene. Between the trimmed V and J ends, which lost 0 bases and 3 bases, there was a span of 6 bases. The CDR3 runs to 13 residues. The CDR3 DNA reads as TGTGCCAGCAGCGTAGGGCGGGAAGAGACCCAGTACTTC. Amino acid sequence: CASSVGREETQYF.

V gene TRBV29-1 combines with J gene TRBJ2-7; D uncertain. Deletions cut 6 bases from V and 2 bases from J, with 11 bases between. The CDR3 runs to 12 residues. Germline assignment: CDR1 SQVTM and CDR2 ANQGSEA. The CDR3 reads CSVGNHAYEQYF. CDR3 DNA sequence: TGCAGCGTAGGAAATCACGCCTACGAGCAGTACTTC.

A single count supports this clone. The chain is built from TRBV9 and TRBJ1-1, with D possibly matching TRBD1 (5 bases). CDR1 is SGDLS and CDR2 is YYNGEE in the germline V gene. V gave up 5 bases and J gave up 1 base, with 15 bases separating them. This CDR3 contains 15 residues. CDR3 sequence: CASSPDWGRNTEAFF. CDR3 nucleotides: TGTGCCAGCAGTCCCGACTGGGGGAGGAACACTGAAGCTTTCTTT. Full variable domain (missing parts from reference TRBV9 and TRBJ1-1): DSGVTQTPKHLITATGQRVTLRCSPRSGDLSVYWYQQSLDQGLQFLIQYYNGEERAKGNILERFSAQQFPDLHSELNLSSLELGDSALYFCASSPDWGRNTEAFFGQGTRLTVV.

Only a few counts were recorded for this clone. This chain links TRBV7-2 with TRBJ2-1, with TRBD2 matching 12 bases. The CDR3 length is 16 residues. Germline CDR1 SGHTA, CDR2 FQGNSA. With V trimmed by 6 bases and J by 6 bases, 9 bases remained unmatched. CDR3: CASRFSSGGVSNEQFF. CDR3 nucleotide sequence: TGTGCCAGCAGATTCTCTAGCGGGGGGGTATCCAATGAGCAGTTCTTC.

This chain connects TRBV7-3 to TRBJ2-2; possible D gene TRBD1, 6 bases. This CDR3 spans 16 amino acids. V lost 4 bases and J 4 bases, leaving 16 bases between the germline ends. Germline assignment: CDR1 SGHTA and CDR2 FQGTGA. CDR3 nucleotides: TGTGCCAGCAGCTCATACGGACAGACGGCCACCGGGGAGCTGTTTTTT. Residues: CASSSYGQTATGELFF.

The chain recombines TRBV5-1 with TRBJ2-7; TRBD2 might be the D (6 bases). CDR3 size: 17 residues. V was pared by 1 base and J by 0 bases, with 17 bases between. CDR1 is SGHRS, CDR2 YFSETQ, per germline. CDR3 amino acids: CASSLNPLDGSSYEQYF. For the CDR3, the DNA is TGCGCCAGCAGCTTGAATCCTCTGGACGGGAGCTCCTACGAGCAGTACTTC. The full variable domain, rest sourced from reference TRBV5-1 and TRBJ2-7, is KAGVTQTPRYLIKTRGQQVTLSCSPISGHRSVSWYQQTPGQGLQFLFEYFSETQRNKGNFPGRFSGRQFSNSRSEMNVSTLELGDSALYLCASSLNPLDGSSYEQYFGPGTRLTVT.

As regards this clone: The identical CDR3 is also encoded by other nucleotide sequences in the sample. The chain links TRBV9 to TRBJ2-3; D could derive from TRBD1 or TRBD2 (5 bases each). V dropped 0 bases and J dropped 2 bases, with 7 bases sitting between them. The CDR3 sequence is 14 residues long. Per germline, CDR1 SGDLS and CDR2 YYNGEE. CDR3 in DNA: TGTGCCAGCAGCGTAGCTGGGACCACAGATACGCAGTATTTT. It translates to CASSVAGTTDTQYF.

This CDR3 is CASSLGGAGNIQYF. Here the CDR3 DNA reads TGTGCCAGCAGCTTAGGAGGGGCAGGGAACATTCAGTACTTC. The V and J genes are TRBV11-2 and TRBJ2-4; D may correspond to TRBD1 or TRBD2 (5 bases each). Germline V lookup: CDR1 SGHAT, CDR2 FQNNGV. With 1 base removed from V and 7 bases from J, the gap between germline ends came to 11 bases. The CDR3 contains 14 residues.

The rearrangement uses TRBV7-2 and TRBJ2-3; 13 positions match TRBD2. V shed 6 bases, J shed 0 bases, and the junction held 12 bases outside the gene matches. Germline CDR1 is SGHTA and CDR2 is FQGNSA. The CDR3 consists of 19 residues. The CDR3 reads CASSPGLAGDLTSTDTQYF. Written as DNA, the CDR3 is TGTGCCAGCAGTCCCGGACTAGCGGGAGACCTAACCAGCACAGATACGCAGTATTTT.

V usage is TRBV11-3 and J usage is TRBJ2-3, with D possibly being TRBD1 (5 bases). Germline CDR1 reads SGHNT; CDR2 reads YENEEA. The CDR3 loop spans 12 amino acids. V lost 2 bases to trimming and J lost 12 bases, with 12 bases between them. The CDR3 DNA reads TGTGCCAGCAGCTTACAGGACAAAGTACAGTATTTT. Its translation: CASSLQDKVQYF.

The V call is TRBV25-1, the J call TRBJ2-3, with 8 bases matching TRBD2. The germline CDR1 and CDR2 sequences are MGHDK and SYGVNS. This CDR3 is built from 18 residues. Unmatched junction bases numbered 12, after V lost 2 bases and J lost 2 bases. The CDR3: CASSEPAGRDTHTDTQYF. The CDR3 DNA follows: TGTGCCAGCAGTGAACCAGCCGGGAGGGACACTCACACAGATACGCAGTATTTT.

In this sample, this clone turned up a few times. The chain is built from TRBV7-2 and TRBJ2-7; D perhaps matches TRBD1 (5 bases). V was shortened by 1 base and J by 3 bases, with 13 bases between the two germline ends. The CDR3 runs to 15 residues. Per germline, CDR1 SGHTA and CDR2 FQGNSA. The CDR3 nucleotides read TGTGCCAGCAGCTTAGTCTGGGGCTCTGGCTACGAGCAGTACTTC. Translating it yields CASSLVWGSGYEQYF.

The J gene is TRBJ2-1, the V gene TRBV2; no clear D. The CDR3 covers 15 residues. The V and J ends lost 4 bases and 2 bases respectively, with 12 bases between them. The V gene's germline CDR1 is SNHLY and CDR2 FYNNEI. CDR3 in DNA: TGTGCCAGCAGTGCTCAGGTTCTCCCCTACAATGAGCAGTTCTTC. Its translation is CASSAQVLPYNEQFF.